The rows below give T cell receptor beta chains drawn from one sample of a study of human versus mouse CDR3 diversity and MHC coevolution. Clones were read by immunoSEQ multiplex PCR, and TCRdb kept only the in-frame ones, dropping some. The repertoire holds about 83,000 clones, with 85% to 95% as singletons. Sequencing was carried out using naive CD4+ T cells from blood. These receptors were collected from a person between 25 and 70 years old in good health. Each CDR3 is given without its conserved first and last residue.

j_gene,v_gene,len,CDR3aa
TRBJ1-6,TRBV7-8,14,ASSKSRYGRDSPLH
TRBJ2-1,TRBV5-1,11,ASSLSSTDEQF
TRBJ2-3,TRBV5-1,13,ASSSLAGEADTQY
TRBJ1-2,TRBV7-9,13,ASSFGRQGAYGYT
TRBJ1-2,TRBV9,12,ASSPRPGLDGYT
TRBJ2-3,TRBV19,14,ASSIYPQGSSDTQY
TRBJ2-1,TRBV4-1,14,ASSQVERGGYNEQF
TRBJ2-1,TRBV30,12,AWLGGSRVNEQF
TRBJ2-1,TRBV27,13,ASSLQRGGYNEQF
TRBJ2-1,TRBV18,13,ASSPYTSDYNEQF
TRBJ2-3,TRBV9,14,ASSVGASGGTDTQY
TRBJ1-1,TRBV10-1,10,ASSDRGSPAF
TRBJ1-1,TRBV27,12,ASSFRRVNTEAF
TRBJ1-1,TRBV6-1,11,ASGETFNTEAF
TRBJ2-5,TRBV18,10,ASSPSLETQY
TRBJ2-5,TRBV28,15,ASSLGLAGGTKETQY
TRBJ2-2,TRBV6-6,12,ASNFRENTGELF
TRBJ2-7,TRBV27,12,ASSSIAGSYEQY
TRBJ1-5,TRBV4-1,13,ASSQGSGNNQPQH
TRBJ2-3,TRBV5-4,11,ASMFQGRDTQY
TRBJ2-1,TRBV12-5,17,ASGLFLSTSGRQNNEQF
TRBJ2-7,TRBV2,11,ASTEQGSYEQY
TRBJ2-1,TRBV29-1,13,SVEGVEGGYNEQF
TRBJ2-1,TRBV5-1,13,ASTIMGSRTDEQF
TRBJ2-7,TRBV27,15,ASSPRPPGTGGSEQY
TRBJ1-3,TRBV29-1,10,SVEVGGNTIY
TRBJ1-1,TRBV19,13,ASSRSGSVNTEAF
TRBJ2-3,TRBV7-9,15,ASSLGTLASGTDTQY
TRBJ2-2,TRBV7-3,12,ASQPQGGTGELF
TRBJ2-3,TRBV6-1,12,ASSSGGGTDTQY
TRBJ1-4,TRBV5-1,14,ASSPGTGGSNEKLF
TRBJ1-2,TRBV9,11,ASSSGQSYGYT
TRBJ2-5,TRBV4-1,14,ASSQAYRGPLETQY
TRBJ2-3,TRBV19,13,ASRTSGAGPDTQY
TRBJ1-1,TRBV5-1,13,ASRPRTSWDTEAF
TRBJ1-3,TRBV2,12,ASRQGLSGNTIY
TRBJ1-1,TRBV5-1,12,ASSLMTDNTEAF
TRBJ2-1,TRBV7-3,13,ASSLMAGVKNEQF
TRBJ2-5,TRBV7-7,13,ASSPRTGNQETQY
TRBJ1-2,TRBV15,11,ATSEGTGYGYT
TRBJ1-2,TRBV12-5,15,ASGLVTAGQGLYGYT
TRBJ1-1,TRBV5-6,14,ASSLDRSSGRTEAF
TRBJ2-2,TRBV6-1,12,ASSPLRNTGELF
TRBJ2-1,TRBV6-1,12,AAQGLAHPNEQF
TRBJ1-1,TRBV19,10,ASSIPDTEAF
TRBJ1-3,TRBV6-6,12,ASSYTDRGNTIY
TRBJ2-7,TRBV19,13,ASSSQGTGVYEQY
.,TRBV6-5,14,ASSYTPGTGPYEQY